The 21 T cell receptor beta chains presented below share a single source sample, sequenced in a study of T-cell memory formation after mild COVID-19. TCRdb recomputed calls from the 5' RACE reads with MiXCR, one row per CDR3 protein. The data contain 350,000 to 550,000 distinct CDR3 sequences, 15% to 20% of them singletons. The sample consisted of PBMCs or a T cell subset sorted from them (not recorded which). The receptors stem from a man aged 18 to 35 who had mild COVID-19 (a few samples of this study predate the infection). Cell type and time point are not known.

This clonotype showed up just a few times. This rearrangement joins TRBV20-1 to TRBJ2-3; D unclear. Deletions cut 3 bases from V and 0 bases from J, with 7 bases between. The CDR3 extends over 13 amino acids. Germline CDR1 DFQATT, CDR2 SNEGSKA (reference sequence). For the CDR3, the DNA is TGCAGTGCTAGTCTTACTAGCACAGATACGCAGTATTTT. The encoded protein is CSASLTSTDTQYF.

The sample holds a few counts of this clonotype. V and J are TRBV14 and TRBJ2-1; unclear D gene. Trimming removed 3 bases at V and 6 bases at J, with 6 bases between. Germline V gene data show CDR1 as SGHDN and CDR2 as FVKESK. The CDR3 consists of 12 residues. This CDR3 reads CASSQFANEQFF. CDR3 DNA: TGTGCCAGCAGCCAGTTCGCCAATGAGCAGTTCTTC. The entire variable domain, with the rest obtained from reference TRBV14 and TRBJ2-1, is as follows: EAGVTQFPSHSVIEKGQTVTLRCDPISGHDNLYWYRRVMGKEIKFLLHFVKESKQDESGMPNNRFLAERTGGTYSTLKVQPAELEDSGVYFCASSQFANEQFFGPGTRLTVL.

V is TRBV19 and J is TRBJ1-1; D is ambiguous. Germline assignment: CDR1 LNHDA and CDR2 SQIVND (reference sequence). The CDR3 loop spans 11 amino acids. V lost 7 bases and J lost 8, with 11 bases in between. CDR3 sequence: CASIGPAEAFF. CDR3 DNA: TGTGCCAGTATAGGACCCGCCGAAGCTTTCTTT.

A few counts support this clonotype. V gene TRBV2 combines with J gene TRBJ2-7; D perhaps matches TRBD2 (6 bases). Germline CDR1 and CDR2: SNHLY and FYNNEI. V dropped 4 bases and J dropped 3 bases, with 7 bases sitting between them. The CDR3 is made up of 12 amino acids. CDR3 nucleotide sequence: TGTGCCAGCAGTGCCGGGGGCTACGAGCAGTACGTC. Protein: CASSAGGYEQYV.

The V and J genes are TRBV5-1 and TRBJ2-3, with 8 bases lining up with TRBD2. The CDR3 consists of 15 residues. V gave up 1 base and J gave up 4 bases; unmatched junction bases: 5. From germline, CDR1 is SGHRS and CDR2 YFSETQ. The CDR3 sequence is CASSLTGGPADTQYF. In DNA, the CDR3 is TGCGCCAGCAGCTTGACGGGGGGGCCGGCAGATACGCAGTATTTT.

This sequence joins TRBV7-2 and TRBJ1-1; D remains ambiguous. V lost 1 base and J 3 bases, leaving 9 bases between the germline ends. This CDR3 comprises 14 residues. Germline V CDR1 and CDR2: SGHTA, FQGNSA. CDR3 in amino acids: CASSLGRQYTEAFF. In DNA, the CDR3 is TGTGCCAGCAGCTTAGGACGGCAGTACACTGAAGCTTTCTTT.

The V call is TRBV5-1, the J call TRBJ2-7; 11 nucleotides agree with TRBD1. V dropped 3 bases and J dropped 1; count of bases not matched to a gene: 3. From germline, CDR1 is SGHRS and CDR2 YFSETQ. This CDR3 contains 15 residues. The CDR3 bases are TGCGCCAGCAGCTGGGGACAGGGGGGGTCCTACGAGCAGTACTTC. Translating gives CASSWGQGGSYEQYF.

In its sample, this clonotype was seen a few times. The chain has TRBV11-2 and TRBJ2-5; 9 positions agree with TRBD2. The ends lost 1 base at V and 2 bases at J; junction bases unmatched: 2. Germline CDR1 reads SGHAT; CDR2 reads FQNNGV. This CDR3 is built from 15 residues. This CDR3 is CASSLGRGGQETQYF. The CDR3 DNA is TGTGCCAGCAGCTTAGGGCGGGGGGGGCAAGAGACCCAGTACTTC. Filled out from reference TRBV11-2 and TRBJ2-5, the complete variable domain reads EAGVAQSPRYKIIEKRQSVAFWCNPISGHATLYWYQQILGQGPKLLIQFQNNGVVDDSQLPKDRFSAERLKGVDSTLKIQPAKLEDSAVYLCASSLGRGGQETQYFGPGTRLLVL.

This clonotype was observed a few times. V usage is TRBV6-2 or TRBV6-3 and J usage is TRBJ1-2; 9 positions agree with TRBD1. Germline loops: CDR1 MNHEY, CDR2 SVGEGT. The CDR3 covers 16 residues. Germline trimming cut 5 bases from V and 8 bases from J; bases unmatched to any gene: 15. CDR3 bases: TGTGCCAGCAGTCGAGGGACAGGGCGTATCGTCGGAGGCTACACCTTC. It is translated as CASSRGTGRIVGGYTF.

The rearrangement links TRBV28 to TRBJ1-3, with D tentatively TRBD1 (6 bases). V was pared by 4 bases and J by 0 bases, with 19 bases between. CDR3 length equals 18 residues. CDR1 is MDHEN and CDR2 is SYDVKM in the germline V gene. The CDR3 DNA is TGTGCCAGCAGTTCTCATCCCGGGACACTACTCTCTGGAAACACCATATATTTT. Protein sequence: CASSSHPGTLLSGNTIYF.

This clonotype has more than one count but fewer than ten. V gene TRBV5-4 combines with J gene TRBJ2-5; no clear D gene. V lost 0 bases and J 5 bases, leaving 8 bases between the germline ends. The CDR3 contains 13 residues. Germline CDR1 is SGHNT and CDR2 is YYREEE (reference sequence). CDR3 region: CASSLAAMETQYF. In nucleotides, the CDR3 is TGTGCCAGCAGCTTGGCGGCGATGGAGACCCAGTACTTC.

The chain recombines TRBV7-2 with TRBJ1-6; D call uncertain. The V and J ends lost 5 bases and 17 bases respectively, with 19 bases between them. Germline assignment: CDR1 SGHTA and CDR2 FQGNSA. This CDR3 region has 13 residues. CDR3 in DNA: TGTGCCAGCAGCCCAGCCCTCGGAGCGCGGATCCACTTT. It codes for CASSPALGARIHF.

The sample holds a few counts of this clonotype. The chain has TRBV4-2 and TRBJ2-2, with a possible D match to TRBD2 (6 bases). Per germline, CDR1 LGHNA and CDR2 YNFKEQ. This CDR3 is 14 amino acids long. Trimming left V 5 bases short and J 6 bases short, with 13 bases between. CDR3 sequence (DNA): TGTGCCAGCAGCAGACGGAGGGACCCCGGGGAGCTGTTTTTT. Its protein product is CASSRRRDPGELFF.

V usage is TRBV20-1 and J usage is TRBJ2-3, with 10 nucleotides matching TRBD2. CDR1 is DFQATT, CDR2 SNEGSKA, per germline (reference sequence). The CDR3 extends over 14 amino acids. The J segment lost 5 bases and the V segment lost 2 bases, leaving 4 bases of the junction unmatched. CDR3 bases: TGCAGTGCTAGAATAGCGGGGGGTTTAGATACGCAGTATTTT. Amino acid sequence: CSARIAGGLDTQYF.

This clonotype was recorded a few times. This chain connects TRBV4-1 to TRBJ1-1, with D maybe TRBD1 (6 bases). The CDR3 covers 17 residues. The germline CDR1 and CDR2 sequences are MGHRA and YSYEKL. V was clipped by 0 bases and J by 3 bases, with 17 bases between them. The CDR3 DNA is TGCGCCAGCAGCCAAGAAGGGGGTCCCACAGGGCACACTGAAGCTTTCTTT. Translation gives CASSQEGGPTGHTEAFF.

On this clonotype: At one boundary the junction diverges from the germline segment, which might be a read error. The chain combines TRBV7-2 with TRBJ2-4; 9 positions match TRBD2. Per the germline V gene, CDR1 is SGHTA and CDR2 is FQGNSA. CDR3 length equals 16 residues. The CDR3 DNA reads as TGTGCCAGCAGCCCCCTGTGGGGACTAGCCGAAAACATTCAGTACTTC. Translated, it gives CASSPLWGLAENIQYF. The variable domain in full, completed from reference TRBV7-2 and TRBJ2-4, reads GAGVSQSPSNKVTEKGKDVELRCDPISGHTALYWYRQSLGQGLEFLIYFQGNSAPDKSGLPSDRFSAERTGGSVSTLTIQRTQQEDSAVYLCASSPLWGLAENIQYFGAGTRLSVL.

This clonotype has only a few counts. CDR3 sequence: CASRELAGALSDEQFF. The CDR3 nucleotides are TGTGCCAGCAGAGAACTAGCGGGGGCCTTGTCCGATGAGCAGTTCTTC. The chain is built from TRBV28 and TRBJ2-1; TRBD2 matches 11 bases. The CDR3 length is 16 residues. J gave up 8 bases and V 6 bases, and 12 bases lay outside the gene matches. The germline gives CDR1 MDHEN, CDR2 SYDVKM.

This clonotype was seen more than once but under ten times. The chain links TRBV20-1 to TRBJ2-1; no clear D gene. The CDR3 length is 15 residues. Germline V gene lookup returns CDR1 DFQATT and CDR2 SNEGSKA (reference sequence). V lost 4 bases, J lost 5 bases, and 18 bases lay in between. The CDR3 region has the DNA TGCAGTGCTACGAACTACCAGACCCGGAACAATGAGCAGTTCTTC. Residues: CSATNYQTRNNEQFF.

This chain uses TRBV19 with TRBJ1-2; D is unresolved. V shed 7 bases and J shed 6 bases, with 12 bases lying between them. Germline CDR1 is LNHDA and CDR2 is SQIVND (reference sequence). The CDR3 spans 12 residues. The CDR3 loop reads CASNGRFHGYTF. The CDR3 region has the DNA TGTGCCAGTAACGGCCGGTTTCATGGCTACACCTTC.

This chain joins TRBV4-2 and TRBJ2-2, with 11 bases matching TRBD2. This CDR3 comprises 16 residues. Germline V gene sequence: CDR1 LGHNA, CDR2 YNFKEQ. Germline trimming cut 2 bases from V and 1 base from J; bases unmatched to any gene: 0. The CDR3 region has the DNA TGTGCCAGCAGCCAAACTAGCGGGGGGAACACCGGGGAGCTGTTTTTT. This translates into CASSQTSGGNTGELFF.

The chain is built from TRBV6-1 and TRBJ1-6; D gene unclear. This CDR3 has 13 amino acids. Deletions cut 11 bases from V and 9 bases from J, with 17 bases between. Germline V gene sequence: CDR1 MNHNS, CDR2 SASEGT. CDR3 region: CAAGQESRSPLHF. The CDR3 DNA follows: TGTGCCGCCGGTCAGGAATCCCGTTCACCCCTCCACTTT.